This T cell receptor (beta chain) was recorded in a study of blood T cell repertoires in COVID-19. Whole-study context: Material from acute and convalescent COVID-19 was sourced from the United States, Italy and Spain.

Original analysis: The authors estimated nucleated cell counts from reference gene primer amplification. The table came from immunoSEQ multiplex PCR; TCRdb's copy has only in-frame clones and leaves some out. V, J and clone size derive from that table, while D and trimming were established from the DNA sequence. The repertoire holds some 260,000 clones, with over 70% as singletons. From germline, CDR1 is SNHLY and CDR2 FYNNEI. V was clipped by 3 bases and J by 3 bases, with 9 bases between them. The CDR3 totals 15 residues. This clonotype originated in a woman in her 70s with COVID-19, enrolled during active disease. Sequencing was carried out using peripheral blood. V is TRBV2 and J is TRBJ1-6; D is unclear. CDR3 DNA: TGTGCCAGCAGTGATGGACGGGACTATAATTCACCCCTCCACTTT. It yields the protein CASSDGRDYNSPLHF.